This TCR beta chain was observed in a study of blood T cell repertoires in COVID-19 (dated by TCRdb to the early 2020s). Study-wide context: Samples covering the acute and convalescent phases of COVID-19 were provided by collaborators in the United States, Italy and Spain. The material from the prospective study consisted of cDNA or gDNA derived from T cells, B-cell-depleted T cells, or PBMCs. Subjects who had been exposed to COVID-19, were actively infected with it, or had recovered from it provided the deeply sampled blood TCRbeta repertoires that made up the dataset. The repertoires were released in a freely available public database intended as a resource for research on the immune response to SARS-CoV-2. Samples were obtained from the ongoing ImmuneRACE study (first 160 participants) and from approximately 1,200 subjects provided by 6 global collaborators. Sample metadata almost always included a de-identified subject ID, COVID-19 status, age in years and sex. HLA class I and class II types, where available, came from metadata supplied by the sample provider rather than from assay-based typing. Study-level results and caveats: The quantity of clinical and demographic metadata differed by source and by participant and was supplied without curation.

Each collaborating institution followed its own protocols to collect whole blood in K2EDTA tubes. Collaborator samples were shipped for TCRbeta analysis as frozen whole blood, isolated PBMCs, or DNA extracted from either sample type. Comments on this clone: No antigen is known for it. The input lacks base qualities; no much larger clone sits a single base away.

The junction shows trimming of 3 bases on V and 8 bases on J, plus 12 bases between the germline ends. Including the terminal cysteine and phenylalanine, the CDR3 comprises 13 residues. The sequence is cut down to CDR3 DNA, 39 bases in frame from base 1. CDR1 and CDR2, per the germline V gene, are MGHRA and YSYEKL. The immunoSEQ Assay, a bias-controlled multiplex PCR, was used to amplify TCRbeta CDR3 regions from genomic DNA. As for how the authors treated the data: The number of nucleated cells in each sample was estimated from the amplification of reference gene primers within the assay. Sequence reads were collapsed and filtered to measure the absolute abundance of every unique TCRbeta CDR3 rearrangement. For each sample, productive Simpson clonality was calculated by taking the square root of Simpson's diversity index across productive rearrangements. The source is immuneACCESS, and TCRdb retained only in-frame sequences with V and J called. Part of the clones is not carried over; for the studies checked, unresolved V genes explain less than half of this, and the remainder is unexplained. Clonal size and the V and J genes are those of that table, whereas D and trimming came from the DNA. The sample contains roughly 32,000 clones, about 74% of them found a single time. The ten largest clones capture roughly 17% of the sample.

In this chain, TRBV4-1 is recombined with TRBJ2-3; TRBD2 could be the D gene, as 6 bases match. This receptor was taken from a human donor in a cohort sampled during active COVID-19. The sample consisted of peripheral blood. The nucleotide sequence is given as TGCGCCAGCAGCCAGACGGAAGCGGGTACGCAGTATTTT. Translated, this gives CASSQTEAGTQYF.